This T cell receptor (beta chain) was obtained from a study of control samples from healthy donors and cancer patients. TCRdb's copy holds only in-frame clones and misses some; the assay was immunoSEQ multiplex PCR. The sample holds tens of thousands of clones; around 90% are singletons and the top ten take 1.6%. Germline V gives CDR1 KGHDR, CDR2 SFDVKD. The V end was cut by 2 bases, the J end by 1 base, with 11 bases between. The CDR3 sequence is 15 residues long. The receptor was derived from a middle-aged man with colorectal cancer. Material for sequencing was PBMCs. The V call is TRBV24-1, the J call TRBJ2-7; D perhaps matches TRBD1 (5 bases). CDR3 in DNA: TGTGCCACCAGTGATTGGGGTAGGGGTTCCTACGAGCAGTACTTC. Amino acid sequence: CATSDWGRGSYEQYF.